The entry below gives a single T cell receptor (beta chain) sequence along with its context. The antigen is undetermined. This specimen comes from a study of CD8 T cells in Susac syndrome. Notes on the study in general: The study conceded that relatively few individuals underwent its TCR sequencing and HLA analysis.

V was clipped by 6 bases and J by 2 bases; unmatched bases: 5. The CDR3 covers 15 residues. From blood CD8+ and CD4+ T cells, TCR beta sequences were generated. It was treatment-naive patients with stable or active relapsing-remitting disease who made up the multiple sclerosis controls. Reverse transcription of about 0.5 to 1 ug RNA was carried out with random hexamers. Amplification of TCR beta CDR3 across 54 Vbeta and 13 Jbeta was performed with immunoSEQ multiplex PCR. TCRdb used MiXCR to reprocess the immunoSEQ multiplex PCR reads, holding one entry per CDR3 protein. The sample carries approximately 220,000 distinct CDR3 sequences, approximately 95% recorded once.

The chain combines TRBV12-3 or TRBV12-4 with TRBJ2-7, with TRBD2 identical over 12 bases. The TCR sequence derives from a human donor with multiple sclerosis. The sequencing input was CD4+ T cells from PBMCs. The chain's CDR3 is CASSVTSGGTYEQYF. CDR3 sequence (DNA): TGTGCCAGCAGCGTGACTAGCGGGGGAACCTACGAGCAGTACTTC.